This T cell receptor (beta chain) was captured in a study of OX40 agonist ivuxolimab in advanced cancers. The overall study: Two cutaneous melanoma patients and one hepatocellular carcinoma patient, three in all, had partial responses. Overall study results and limits: Circulating CD4+ and CD8+ T cells showed clonal expansion by week 6 at 0.1 to 3.0 mg/kg.

Data came from immunoSEQ multiplex PCR; TCRdb stores just in-frame clones and leaves some out. The profile shows around 97,000 clones, approximately 87% of them singletons. Trimming stripped 1 base from V and 0 bases from J, with 13 bases between. This CDR3 has 17 residues. Germline CDR1 SGHTA, CDR2 FQGNSA. Note on this clone: The antigen remains undetermined.

The receptor comes from an adult with an advanced solid tumor such as melanoma, head and neck, liver or kidney cancer. This chain uses TRBV7-2 with TRBJ2-1; D might be TRBD1 or TRBD2, each matching 5 bases. Source: CD4+ or CD8+ T cells sorted from blood, taken in a trial of the OX40 agonist ivuxolimab. CDR3 protein: CASSLVSGASSYNEQFF. As DNA, the CDR3 is TGTGCCAGCAGCTTAGTGTCCGGGGCCAGCTCCTACAATGAGCAGTTCTTC.